This TCR beta chain derives from a study of blood T cell repertoires in COVID-19. The wider study: The United States, Italy and Spain supplied acute and convalescent COVID-19 samples. In each case, the material was cDNA or gDNA derived from T cells, B-cell-depleted T cells, or PBMCs.

Germline V lookup: CDR1 MGHRA, CDR2 YSYEKL. Unmatched junction bases numbered 7, after V lost 2 bases and J lost 1 base. The CDR3 runs to 17 residues. Clones were sequenced by immunoSEQ multiplex PCR, and TCRdb holds only the in-frame ones, with some missing. The table has around 90,000 clones, approximately 86% seen once; the top ten hold around 2%. During active infection, Seattle patients enrolled and were then monitored through disease. This receptor was identified in a man between 45 and 60 years old with COVID-19, enrolled during active disease. Sequenced: peripheral blood. This sequence joins TRBV4-1 and TRBJ1-2; 10 nucleotides agree with TRBD1. The CDR3, as DNA: TGCGCCAGCAGCCAACTCCGGGACAGGGGACGTAACTATGGCTACACCTTC. Residues: CASSQLRDRGRNYGYTF.